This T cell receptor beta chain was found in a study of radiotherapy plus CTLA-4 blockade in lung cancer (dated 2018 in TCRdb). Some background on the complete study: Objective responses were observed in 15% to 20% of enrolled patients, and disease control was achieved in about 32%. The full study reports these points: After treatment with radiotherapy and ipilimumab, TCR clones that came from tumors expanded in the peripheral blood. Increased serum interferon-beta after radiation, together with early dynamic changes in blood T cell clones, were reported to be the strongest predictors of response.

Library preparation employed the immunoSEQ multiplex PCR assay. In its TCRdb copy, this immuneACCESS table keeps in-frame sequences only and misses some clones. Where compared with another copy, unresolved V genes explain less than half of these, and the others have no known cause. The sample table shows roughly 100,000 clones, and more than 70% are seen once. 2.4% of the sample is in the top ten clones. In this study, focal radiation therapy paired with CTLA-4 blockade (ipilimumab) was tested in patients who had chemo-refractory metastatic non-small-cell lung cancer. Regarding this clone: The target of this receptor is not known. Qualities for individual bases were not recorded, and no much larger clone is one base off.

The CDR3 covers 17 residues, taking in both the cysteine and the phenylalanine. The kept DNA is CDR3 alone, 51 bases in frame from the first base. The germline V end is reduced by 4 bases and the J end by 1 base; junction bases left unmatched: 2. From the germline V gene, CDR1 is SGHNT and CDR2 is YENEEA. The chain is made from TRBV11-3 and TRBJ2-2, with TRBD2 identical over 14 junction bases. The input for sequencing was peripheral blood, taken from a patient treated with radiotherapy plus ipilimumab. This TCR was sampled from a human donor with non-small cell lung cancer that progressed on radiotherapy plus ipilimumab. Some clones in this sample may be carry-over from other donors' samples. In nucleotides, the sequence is TGTGCCAGCAGCTCTGGACTAGCGGGGGGGAACACCGGGGAGCTGTTTTTT. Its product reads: CASSSGLAGGNTGELFF.